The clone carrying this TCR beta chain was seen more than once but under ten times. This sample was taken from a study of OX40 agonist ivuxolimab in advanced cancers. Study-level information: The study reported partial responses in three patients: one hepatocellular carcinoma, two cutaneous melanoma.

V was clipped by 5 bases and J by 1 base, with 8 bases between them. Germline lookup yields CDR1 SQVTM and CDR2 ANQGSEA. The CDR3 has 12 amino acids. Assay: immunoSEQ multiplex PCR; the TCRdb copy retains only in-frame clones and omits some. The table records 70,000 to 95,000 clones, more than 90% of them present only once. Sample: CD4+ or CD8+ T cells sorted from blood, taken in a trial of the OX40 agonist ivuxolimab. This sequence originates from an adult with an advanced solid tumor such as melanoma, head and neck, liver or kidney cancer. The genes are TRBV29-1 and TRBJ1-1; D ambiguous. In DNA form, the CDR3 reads TGCAGCGTTCTTAGTAGGAACACTGAAGCTTTCTTT. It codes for CSVLSRNTEAFF.